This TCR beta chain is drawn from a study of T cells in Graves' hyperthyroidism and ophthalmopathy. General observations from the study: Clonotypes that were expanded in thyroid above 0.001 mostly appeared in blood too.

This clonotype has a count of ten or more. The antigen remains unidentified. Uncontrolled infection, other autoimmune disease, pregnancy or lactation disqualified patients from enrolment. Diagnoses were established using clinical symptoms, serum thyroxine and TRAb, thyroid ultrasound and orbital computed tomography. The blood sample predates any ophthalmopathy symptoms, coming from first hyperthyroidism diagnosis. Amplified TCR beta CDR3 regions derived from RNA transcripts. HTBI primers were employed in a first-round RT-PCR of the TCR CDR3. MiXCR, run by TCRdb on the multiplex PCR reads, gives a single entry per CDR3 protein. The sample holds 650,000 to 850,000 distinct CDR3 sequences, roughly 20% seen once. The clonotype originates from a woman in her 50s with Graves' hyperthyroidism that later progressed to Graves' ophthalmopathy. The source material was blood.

CDR3 DNA: TGTGCCTGGGGAGAGTTGACAGGGGTCAACACTGAAGCTTTCTTT. Protein sequence: CAWGELTGVNTEAFF. The J gene is TRBJ1-1, the V gene TRBV30, with 8 bases aligning to TRBD1. Germline trimming cut 5 bases from V and 2 bases from J; bases unmatched to any gene: 10. CDR1 GTSNPN and CDR2 SVGIG come from the germline V gene (reference sequence). The CDR3 is made up of 15 amino acids. The complete variable domain, with remaining parts taken from reference TRBV30 and TRBJ1-1, reads SQTIHQWPATLVQPVGSPLSLECTVEGTSNPNLYWYRQAAGRGLQLLFYSVGIGQISSEVPQNLSASRPQDRQFILSSKKLLLSDSGFYLCAWGELTGVNTEAFFGQGTRLTVV.